Each of the 7 T cell receptor beta chains below was sequenced from the same sample in a study of cytotoxic CD8 clonotypes in ibrutinib-treated CLL. Method: immunoSEQ multiplex PCR; TCRdb's copy keeps in-frame clones and lacks some. The data hold 19,000 or so clones, with about 84% observed a single time. The material sequenced was PBMCs, taken before ibrutinib treatment. Every receptor here comes from a human donor with chronic lymphocytic leukemia.

This chain joins TRBV29-1 and TRBJ1-4, with 9 bases that match TRBD1. CDR3 length: 15 amino acids. Unmatched junction bases numbered 8, after V lost 5 bases and J lost 4 bases. Germline values: CDR1 SQVTM, CDR2 ANQGSEA. CDR3 residues: CSVSTQGASNEKLFF. DNA for the CDR3: TGCAGCGTTAGCACACAGGGGGCGAGTAATGAAAAACTGTTTTTT.

The chain carries TRBV4-3 and TRBJ2-1, with 9 bases matching TRBD1. CDR3 length equals 17 residues. CDR1 is LGHNA and CDR2 is YSLEER in the germline V gene. Trimming removed 0 bases from V and 2 bases from J; junction bases left unmatched: 5. The DNA for the CDR3 is TGCGCCAGCAGCCAAGATCATGGGACAGGGCCCTACAATGAGCAGTTCTTC. This codes for CASSQDHGTGPYNEQFF.

V gene TRBV19 combines with J gene TRBJ1-6; no clear D gene. This CDR3 region has 15 residues. The V end lost 3 bases, the J end lost 7 bases, and 13 bases lay between the germline ends. Germline V CDR1 and CDR2: LNHDA, SQIVND (reference sequence). CDR3 coding DNA: TGTGCCAGTAGTATGGCGGACCAGGCGAATTCACCCCTCCACTTT. Translating it yields CASSMADQANSPLHF.

The chain uses TRBV9 and TRBJ2-3; 8 nucleotides align to TRBD2. Germline V gene sequence: CDR1 SGDLS, CDR2 YYNGEE. The CDR3 covers 19 residues. V shed 1 base, J shed 0 bases, and the junction held 13 bases outside the gene matches. CDR3 sequence (DNA): TGTGCCAGCAGCGTACATGGCGCGGGGGGTATGAGGAGCACAGATACGCAGTATTTT. This encodes CASSVHGAGGMRSTDTQYF.

The genes are TRBV5-4 and TRBJ2-3; 10 positions match TRBD1. V shed 4 bases, J shed 3 bases, and the junction held 8 bases outside the gene matches. CDR3 length: 16 residues. Looked up from germline, CDR1 is SGHNT and CDR2 is YYREEE (reference sequence). CDR3 bases: TGTGCCAGCAGCCCTCAGACAGGGGGCATGACAGATACGCAGTATTTT. It codes for CASSPQTGGMTDTQYF.

The chain carries TRBV5-4 and TRBJ2-3; TRBD2 matches at 12 bases. This CDR3 is built from 15 residues. Germline CDR1 SGHNT, CDR2 YYREEE (reference sequence). Trimming at V came to 4 bases and at J to 4 bases, leaving 4 bases not matched to a gene. This chain's CDR3 is CASSLGLAGPDTQYF. The CDR3 region has the DNA TGTGCCAGCAGCCTAGGACTAGCGGGGCCAGATACGCAGTATTTT. The full variable domain, completed using reference TRBV5-4 and TRBJ2-3, is ETGVTQSPTHLIKTRGQQVTLRCSSQSGHNTVSWYQQALGQGPQFIFQYYREEENGRGNFPPRFSGLQFPNYSSELNVNALELDDSALYLCASSLGLAGPDTQYFGPGTRLTVL.

Comments on this clone: The conserved phenylalanine or tryptophan normally closing the CDR3 is absent here, so this likely arose from a read error. This chain joins TRBV27 and TRBJ2-7; D is ambiguous. Trimming shortened V by 0 bases and J by 0 bases, and 3 bases separated the two germline ends. Germline V CDR1 and CDR2: MNHEY, SMNVEV (reference sequence). This CDR3 is 13 amino acids long. CDR3 loop: CASSLSDSYEQYL. The DNA for the CDR3 is TGTGCCAGCAGTTTATCGGACTCCTACGAGCAGTACCTC.